This T cell receptor beta chain was sequenced during a study of response to subunit inactivated influenza vaccine. General study results and limits: Each seasonal influenza vaccination, the authors suggested, recruits few new T cells.

TCRdb processed the RT-PCR reads anew with MiXCR; each CDR3 protein has one entry. The table shows about 540,000 distinct CDR3 sequences, with roughly a quarter occurring only once. A word on this clonotype: The antigen is not known.

The CDR3 is made up of 13 amino acids. Germline V gene data show CDR1 as LGHDT and CDR2 as YNNKEL (reference sequence). Trimming stripped 7 bases from V and 5 bases from J, with 11 bases between. The same sample was also used in a study of T cells expressing NK-cell markers. That work states: As the method of synthesis, 5'RACE template switching with UMIs yielded TCR beta cDNA. Underlying the TCR beta repertoires were sorted CD3+CD56+NKG2C+, CD3+CD56+NKG2C- and CD3+CD56-NKG2C+ T cells. An anti-gamma-delta TCR antibody was added in several experiments. It restricted sorting to alpha-beta TCR-expressing T cells. Of the CD8+ T cell pool in six donors, roughly 1.0-7.5% was accounted for by dominant NKG2C+ clonotypes.

This clonotype was obtained from a man in his fifties who received an inactivated influenza vaccine. The starting material was CD4+ T cells sorted from PBMCs, obtained approximately 13 days after vaccination. The chain has TRBV3-1 and TRBJ2-2; D unresolved. CDR3 bases: TGTGCCAGCACACCACCAGGTACCGGGGAGCTGTTTTTT. Protein: CASTPPGTGELFF.